This TCR beta chain originates from a study of early T cells in non-severe SARS-CoV-2 infection. Study information: The study sequenced bulk RNA from unsorted whole blood, with chains unpaired. Broader study findings: Using VDJdb, the matching emphasized anti-spike CD8 responses while missing private and CD4 specificities.

CDR1 and CDR2 from the germline V gene are LGHDT and YNNKEL (reference sequence). Trimming shortened V by 4 bases and J by 5 bases, and 11 bases separated the two germline ends. The CDR3 loop spans 13 amino acids. The sample holds many counts of this clonotype. Its antigen is not identified. Unique molecular identifiers were attached to individual cDNA molecules. A single record per CDR3 protein comes from TCRdb applying MiXCR to the 5' RACE reads. The sample holds some 77,000 distinct CDR3 sequences, roughly 5.3% seen once. Sequencing used whole blood, obtained at baseline. V gene TRBV3-1 combines with J gene TRBJ2-5, with a possible D match to TRBD1 (5 bases). This sequence was found in an adult who was a healthcare worker with PCR-confirmed SARS-CoV-2 infection or an uninfected control (not recorded which). In DNA form, the CDR3 reads TGTGCCAGCAGCCCGGACATCGGGGAGACCCAGTACTTC. It codes for CASSPDIGETQYF.